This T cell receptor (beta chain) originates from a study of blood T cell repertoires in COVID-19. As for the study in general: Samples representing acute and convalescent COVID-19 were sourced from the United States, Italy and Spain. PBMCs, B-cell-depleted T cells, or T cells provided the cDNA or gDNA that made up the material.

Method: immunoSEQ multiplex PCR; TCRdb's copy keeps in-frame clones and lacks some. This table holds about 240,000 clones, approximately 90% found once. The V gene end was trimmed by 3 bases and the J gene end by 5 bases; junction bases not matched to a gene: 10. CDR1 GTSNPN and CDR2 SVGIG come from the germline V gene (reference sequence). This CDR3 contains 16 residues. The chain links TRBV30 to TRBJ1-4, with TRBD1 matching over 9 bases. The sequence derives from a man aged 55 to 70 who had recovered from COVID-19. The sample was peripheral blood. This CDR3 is CAWRGTGFSQNEKLFF. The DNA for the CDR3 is TGTGCCTGGAGGGGGACAGGGTTTTCACAGAATGAAAAACTGTTTTTT.